A single sample gave rise to the 17 T cell receptor beta chains below, sequenced in a study of regulatory T cells in long-lasting Graves disease. The time point here: persistent/refractory GD, antithyroid drugs over 5 years with positive TRAb. After RNA was extracted from PBMCs, the TCR library was made from it. CDR3 regions were amplified by Arm-PCR using iRepertoire HTBI primers to build TCR beta libraries. TCRdb ran MiXCR on the multiplex PCR reads and lists one entry per CDR3 protein. The repertoire holds 700,000 or so distinct CDR3 sequences, around 30% seen once, with around 42% in the top ten. Specimen: peripheral blood mononuclear cells (PBMCs), collected when the disease was refractory, from a patient treated with antithyroid drugs. These receptor sequences come from a female donor with Graves disease.

At least ten counts were recorded for this clonotype. The V and J genes are TRBV12-3 or TRBV12-4 and TRBJ1-5; TRBD1 is a possible D gene (5 bases). Trimming left V 4 bases short and J 0 bases short, with 16 bases between. There are 17 residues in the CDR3. The CDR3 DNA sequence: TGTGCCAGCAGTTGGGTCGGGGGTATCGATAGCAATCAGCCCCAGCATTTT. It is translated as CASSWVGGIDSNQPQHF.

The chain links TRBV7-9 to TRBJ2-5; TRBD2 might be the D (6 bases). Trimming pared 5 bases from V and 0 bases from J, leaving 10 bases between. There are 14 residues in the CDR3. CDR1 and CDR2 (germline): SEHNR, FQNEAQ (reference sequence). CDR3 in amino acids: CASSGGAYQETQYF. The CDR3 nucleotides read TGTGCCAGCAGCGGAGGGGCATACCAAGAGACCCAGTACTTC.

This clonotype was seen many times. The chain is built from TRBV12-3 or TRBV12-4 and TRBJ2-7, with a tentative D call TRBD2 (6 bases). This CDR3 region has 13 residues. Trimming pared 4 bases from V and 0 bases from J, leaving 7 bases between. The CDR3 region is CASSSRGSYEQYF. Here the CDR3 DNA reads TGTGCCAGCAGTTCGCGGGGCTCCTACGAGCAGTACTTC.

This clonotype has a handful of counts. The rearrangement uses TRBV2 and TRBJ2-4, with D uncertain. The CDR3 consists of 15 residues. V lost 6 bases to trimming and J lost 4 bases, with 16 bases between them. The germline V gene encodes CDR1 SNHLY and CDR2 FYNNEI. CDR3 sequence (DNA): TGTGCCAGCAGCCCCAATGTGGCAGATAAAAACATTCAGTACTTC. This codes for CASSPNVADKNIQYF. Full variable domain (rest looked up from reference TRBV2 and TRBJ2-4): EPEVTQTPSHQVTQMGQEVILRCVPISNHLYFYWYRQILGQKVEFLVSFYNNEISEKSEIFDDQFSVERPDGSNFTLKIRSTKLEDSAMYFCASSPNVADKNIQYFGAGTRLSVL.

The CDR3 DNA reads as TGTGCCAGCAGTCCTCTCGGGAACATGAACACTGAAGCTTTCTTT. Encoded protein: CASSPLGNMNTEAFF. The V gene is TRBV6-1, the J gene TRBJ1-1; D is unresolved. V lost 5 bases to trimming and J lost 0 bases, with 13 bases between them. Germline assignment: CDR1 MNHNS and CDR2 SASEGT. The CDR3 extends over 15 amino acids.

V gene TRBV19 combines with J gene TRBJ1-2; tentatively, D is TRBD1 (6 bases). Germline CDR1 reads LNHDA; CDR2 reads SQIVND (reference sequence). Trimming took off 3 bases at V and 1 base at J, with 9 bases between the two ends. CDR3 length: 14 residues. For the CDR3, the DNA is TGTGCCAGTAGTATTCAGGGGATTAACTATGGCTACACCTTC. This sequence encodes CASSIQGINYGYTF.

The chain has TRBV20-1 and TRBJ1-2; 12 bases fit TRBD1. This CDR3 region has 15 residues. Trimming took 0 bases from V and 8 from J; bases not matched to a gene: 7. The germline V gene encodes CDR1 DFQATT and CDR2 SNEGSKA (reference sequence). CDR3 in amino acids: CSARDTGQGAQGYTF. CDR3 sequence (DNA): TGCAGTGCTAGAGATACGGGACAGGGGGCTCAGGGCTACACCTTC.

A few counts support this clonotype. The chain couples TRBV11-2 to TRBJ2-7; 8 bases are a match to TRBD2. V lost 5 bases and J lost 0; bases outside the gene matches: 9. The V gene's germline CDR1 is SGHAT and CDR2 FQNNGV. The CDR3 is made up of 16 amino acids. CDR3: CASSRGVAGPSYEQYF. The CDR3 DNA reads as TGTGCCAGCAGCCGCGGGGTAGCGGGACCCTCCTACGAGCAGTACTTC.

This clonotype appeared a few times. V and J are TRBV4-2 and TRBJ1-5; perhaps TRBD1 as D (6 bases). The CDR3 runs 16 residues. Deletions cut 1 base from V and 0 bases from J, with 10 bases between. The germline CDR1 and CDR2 sequences are LGHNA and YNFKEQ. The CDR3 region has the DNA TGTGCCAGCAGCCAAGTAGGACAGTATAGCAATCAGCCCCAGCATTTT. This codes for CASSQVGQYSNQPQHF.

This clonotype showed up just a few times. The genes are TRBV20-1 and TRBJ2-7; 10 bases align to TRBD2. This CDR3 contains 15 residues. Germline V gene lookup returns CDR1 DFQATT and CDR2 SNEGSKA (reference sequence). V lost 0 bases to trimming and J lost 3 bases; unmatched junction nucleotides: 5. CDR3 sequence reads: CSARDGTSDYYEQYF. CDR3 nucleotides: TGCAGTGCTAGAGACGGGACTAGCGATTACTACGAGCAGTACTTC.

A few counts support this clonotype. CDR3 loop: CASSPGQSSQETQYF. As DNA, the CDR3 is TGTGCCAGCAGTCCGGGACAGAGTTCCCAAGAGACCCAGTACTTC. The chain is built from TRBV6-1 and TRBJ2-5; 7 nucleotides match TRBD1. Trimming removed 5 bases from V and 1 base from J; junction bases left unmatched: 7. The germline gives CDR1 MNHNS, CDR2 SASEGT. The CDR3 totals 15 residues.

This clonotype was counted between two and nine times. The germline gene is not matched at one end of the junction; a read error may be the cause. The chain combines TRBV20-1 with TRBJ2-7; TRBD1 might be the D (6 bases). The CDR3 consists of 14 residues. Per germline, CDR1 DFQATT and CDR2 SNEGSKA (reference sequence). The CDR3 coding sequence is TGCAATGCTAGAGATCAGGGGAAGTCCTACGAGCAGTACTTC. It specifies CNARDQGKSYEQYF.

This clonotype was seen only a few times. The CDR3 nucleotides are TGTGCCAGCAGTCGGACAGGGGGCCCGGCACCCCTCCACTTT. It translates to CASSRTGGPAPLHF. The genes are TRBV28 and TRBJ1-6, with 11 nucleotides matching TRBD1. Germline lookup yields CDR1 MDHEN and CDR2 SYDVKM. V was pared by 5 bases and J by 11 bases, with 5 bases of the junction left unmatched. This CDR3 is 14 amino acids long.

V gene TRBV3-1 combines with J gene TRBJ1-2; D is ambiguous. Germline V gene data show CDR1 as LGHDT and CDR2 as YNNKEL (reference sequence). This CDR3 is built from 13 residues. Trimming took 11 bases from V and 4 from J, leaving 17 bases between them. The DNA for the CDR3 is TGTGCCGCCGGACCGGGCGTCCTCTATGGCTACACCTTC. Translating it yields CAAGPGVLYGYTF.

V gene TRBV5-4 combines with J gene TRBJ1-1, with D maybe TRBD1 (6 bases). This CDR3 has 14 residues. Germline lookup yields CDR1 SGHNT and CDR2 YYREEE (reference sequence). Trimming stripped 4 bases from V and 3 bases from J, with 13 bases between. The CDR3 loop is CASSPIKGDTEAFF. As DNA, the CDR3 is TGTGCCAGCAGCCCTATAAAGGGGGACACTGAAGCTTTCTTT.

This clonotype was observed a handful of times. This chain links TRBV6-1 with TRBJ2-2; perhaps D is TRBD1 or TRBD2 (6 bases each). Germline CDR1 MNHNS, CDR2 SASEGT. With 2 bases removed from V and 7 bases from J, the gap between germline ends came to 17 bases. The CDR3 loop spans 16 amino acids. The CDR3 sequence is CASSEIGGAKVGELFF. In DNA form, the CDR3 reads TGTGCCAGCAGTGAAATCGGGGGCGCTAAGGTCGGGGAGCTGTTTTTT.

This clonotype was counted only a few times. The junction departs from germline at one end; a sequencing error may be responsible. The chain uses TRBV19 and TRBJ1-6, with a possible D match to TRBD1 (6 bases). This CDR3 spans 15 amino acids. The germline V gene has CDR1 LNHDA and CDR2 SQIVND (reference sequence). CDR3 DNA sequence: TGTGCCAGTAAGGTGAGAAGACAGGATAATTCGCCCCTCCACTTT. It encodes CASKVRRQDNSPLHF.